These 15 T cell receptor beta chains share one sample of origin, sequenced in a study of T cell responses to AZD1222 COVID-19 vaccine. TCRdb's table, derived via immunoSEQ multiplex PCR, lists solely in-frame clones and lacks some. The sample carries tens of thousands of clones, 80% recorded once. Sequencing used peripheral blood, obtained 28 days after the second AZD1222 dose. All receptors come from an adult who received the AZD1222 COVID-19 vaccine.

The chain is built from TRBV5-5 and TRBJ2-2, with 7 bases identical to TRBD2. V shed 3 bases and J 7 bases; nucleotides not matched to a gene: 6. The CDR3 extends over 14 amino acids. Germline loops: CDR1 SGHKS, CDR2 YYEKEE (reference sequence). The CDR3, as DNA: TGTGCCAGCAGCTACCTAGCGGCCGACGGGGAGCTGTTTTTT. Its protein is CASSYLAADGELFF.

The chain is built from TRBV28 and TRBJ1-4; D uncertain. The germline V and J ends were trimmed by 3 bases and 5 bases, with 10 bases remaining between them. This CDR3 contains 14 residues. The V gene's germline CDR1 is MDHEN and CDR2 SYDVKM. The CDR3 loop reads CASSFGSWNEKLFF. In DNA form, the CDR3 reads TGTGCCAGCAGTTTTGGGTCTTGGAATGAAAAACTGTTTTTT.

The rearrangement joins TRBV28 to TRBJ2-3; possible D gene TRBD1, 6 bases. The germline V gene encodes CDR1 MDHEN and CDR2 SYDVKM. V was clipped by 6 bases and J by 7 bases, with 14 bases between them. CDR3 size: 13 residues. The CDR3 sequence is CASSLGTRNTQYF. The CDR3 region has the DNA TGTGCCAGCAGCTTAGGGACACGTAATACGCAGTATTTT.

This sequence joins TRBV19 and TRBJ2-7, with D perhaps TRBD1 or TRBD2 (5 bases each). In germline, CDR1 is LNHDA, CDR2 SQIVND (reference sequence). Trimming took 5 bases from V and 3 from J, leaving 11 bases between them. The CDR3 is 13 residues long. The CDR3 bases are TGTGCCAGTAGTGTGGGACCGCTCTACGAGCAGTACGTC. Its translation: CASSVGPLYEQYV.

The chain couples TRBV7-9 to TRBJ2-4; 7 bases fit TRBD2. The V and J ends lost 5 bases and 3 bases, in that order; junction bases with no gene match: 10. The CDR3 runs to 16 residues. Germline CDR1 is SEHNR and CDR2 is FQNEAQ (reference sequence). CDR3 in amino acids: CASSGTLGGGKNIQYF. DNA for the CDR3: TGTGCCAGCAGCGGGACCCTTGGGGGGGGCAAAAACATTCAGTACTTC.

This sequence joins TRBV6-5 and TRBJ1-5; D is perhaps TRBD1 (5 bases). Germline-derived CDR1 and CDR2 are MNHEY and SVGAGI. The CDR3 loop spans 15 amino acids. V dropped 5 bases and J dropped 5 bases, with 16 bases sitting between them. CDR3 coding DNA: TGTGCCAGCAGTCTCTCTGGAGGGGCGTATCAGCCCCAGCATTTT. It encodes CASSLSGGAYQPQHF.

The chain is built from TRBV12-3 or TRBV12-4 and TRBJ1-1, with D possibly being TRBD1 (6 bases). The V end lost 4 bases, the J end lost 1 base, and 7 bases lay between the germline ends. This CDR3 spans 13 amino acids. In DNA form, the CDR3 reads TGTGCCAGCAGTTGGACAGAGAACACTGAAGCTTTCTTT. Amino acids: CASSWTENTEAFF.

The CDR3 loop reads CAIRETSSSYEQYF. For the CDR3, the DNA is TGTGCCATCAGGGAGACATCTAGCTCCTACGAGCAGTACTTC. The chain is built from TRBV10-3 and TRBJ2-7; unclear D gene. V was pared by 6 bases and J by 0 bases, with 12 bases between. This CDR3 has 14 amino acids. Germline CDR1 is ENHRY and CDR2 is SYGVKD.

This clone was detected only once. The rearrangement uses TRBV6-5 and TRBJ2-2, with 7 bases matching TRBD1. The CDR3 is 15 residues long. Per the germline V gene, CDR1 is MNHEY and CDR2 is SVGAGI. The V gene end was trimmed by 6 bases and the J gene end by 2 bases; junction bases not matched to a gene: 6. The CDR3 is CASRLGQPNTGELFF. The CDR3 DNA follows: TGTGCCAGCAGGCTGGGACAGCCAAACACCGGGGAGCTGTTTTTT.

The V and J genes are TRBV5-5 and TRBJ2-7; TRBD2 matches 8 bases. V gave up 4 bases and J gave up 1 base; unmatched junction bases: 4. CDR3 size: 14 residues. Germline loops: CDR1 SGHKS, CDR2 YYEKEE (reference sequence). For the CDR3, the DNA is TGTGCCAGCAGCCGGGCTAGCGGGTCCTACGAGCAGTACTTC. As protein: CASSRASGSYEQYF.

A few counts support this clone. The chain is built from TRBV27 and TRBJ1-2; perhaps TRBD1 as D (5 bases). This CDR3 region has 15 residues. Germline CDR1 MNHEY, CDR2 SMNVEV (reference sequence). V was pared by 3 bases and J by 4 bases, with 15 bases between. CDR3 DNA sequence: TGTGCCAGCAGTTTTGCCCCTCAGGGCGGCTATGGCTACACCTTC. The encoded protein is CASSFAPQGGYGYTF.

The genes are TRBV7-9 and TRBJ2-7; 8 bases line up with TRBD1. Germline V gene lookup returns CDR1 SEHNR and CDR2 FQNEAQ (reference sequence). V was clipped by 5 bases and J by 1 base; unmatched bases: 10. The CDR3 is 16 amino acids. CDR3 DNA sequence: TGTGCCAGCAGCCCTACGACAGGGGTGATATCCTACGAGCAGTACTTC. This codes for CASSPTTGVISYEQYF.

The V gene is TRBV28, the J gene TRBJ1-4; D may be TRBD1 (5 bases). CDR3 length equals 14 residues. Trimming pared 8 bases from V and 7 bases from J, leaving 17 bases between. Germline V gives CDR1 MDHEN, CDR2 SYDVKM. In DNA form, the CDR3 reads TGTGCCAGCGTGAAAAGCAGGGTTGTTGAAAAACTGTTTTTT. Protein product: CASVKSRVVEKLFF.

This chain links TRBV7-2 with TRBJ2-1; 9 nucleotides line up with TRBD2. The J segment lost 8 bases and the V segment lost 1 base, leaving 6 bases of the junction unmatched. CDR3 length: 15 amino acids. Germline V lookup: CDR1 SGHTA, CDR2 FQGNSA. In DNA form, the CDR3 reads TGTGCCAGCAGCTTAGTAGCGGGAGCCAGGGATGAGCAGTTCTTC. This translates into CASSLVAGARDEQFF.

The CDR3 sequence is CASSSKQGFGNQPQHF. The CDR3 DNA sequence: TGTGCCAGTAGTTCGAAACAGGGATTCGGCAATCAGCCCCAGCATTTT. V gene TRBV19 combines with J gene TRBJ1-5, with D perhaps matching TRBD1 (6 bases). The CDR3 runs 16 residues. The V end was cut by 5 bases, the J end by 2 bases, with 16 bases between. Looked up from germline, CDR1 is LNHDA and CDR2 is SQIVND (reference sequence). The full variable domain, its missing parts supplied by reference TRBV19 and TRBJ1-5, is DGGITQSPKYLFRKEGQNVTLSCEQNLNHDAMYWYRQDPGQGLRLIYYSQIVNDFQKGDIAEGYSVSREKKESFPLTVTSAQKNPTAFYLCASSSKQGFGNQPQHFGDGTRLSIL.